This T cell receptor (beta chain) came from a study of CD8 T cells in ankylosing spondylitis. TCRdb reprocessed the 5' RACE reads via MiXCR and lists one record per CDR3 protein. The sample yields about 160,000 distinct CDR3 sequences, approximately 20% seen once. This clonotype came up many times. Material for sequencing was blood, either unsorted or a sorted T cell fraction (not recorded which). The sequence derives from a male donor with ankylosing spondylitis or in good health (not recorded which).

The CDR3 reads CAILYDRFANTGELFF. In DNA form, the CDR3 reads TGTGCCATCTTGTACGACAGGTTCGCGAACACCGGGGAGCTGTTTTTT. The chain couples TRBV12-3 or TRBV12-4 to TRBJ2-2; maybe TRBD1 (6 bases). V was clipped by 10 bases and J by 0 bases, with 18 bases between them. The CDR3 runs 16 residues.